This entry concerns a single TCR beta chain. The antigen it binds to is not known. No much larger clone is present one base from it, and per-base qualities are unavailable. The data stem from a study of glioma-infiltrating T cells (dated by TCRdb to the mid-2010s). Concerning the study at large: Glioma tissue, non-neoplastic brain tissue and matched peripheral blood mononuclear cells were used as sources from which TCR alpha- and beta-chain repertoires were sequenced. To measure divergence between tissue and blood T-cell populations, each tissue-infiltrating repertoire was compared with the peripheral blood repertoire of the same patient. Three low-grade glioma patients, about 8 primary glioblastoma patients and three non-glioma patients contributing non-neoplastic brain tissue were included in the paired cohort.

The germline V gene supplies CDR1 MGHRA and CDR2 YSYEKL. V is shortened by 0 bases, J by 4 bases, and the region joining them spans 12 bases. Measured from the cysteine to the phenylalanine, the CDR3 is 15 residues long. Here the CDR3 DNA is all that survives: 45 bases in frame from base 1. The iRepertoire nested amplicon-rescue multiplex PCR (arm-PCR) platform was used to amplify TCR alpha and beta CDR3 regions from RNA. For one-step reverse transcription and amplification, 100-400 ng of tissue mRNA or PBMC total RNA was used as input. Following bead purification, Illumina adapters were added by a secondary multiplex PCR, and the libraries were gel-purified between 200 and 400 bp. Internal 6-nucleotide barcodes were carried by the libraries and were used for demultiplexing. Sequencing of libraries was performed on an Illumina MiSeq with 2x220 or 2x250 nucleotide paired-end reads. On the authors' methods: FLASH 1.2.11 was used to merge paired reads, and BWA-MEM then aligned the reads to the GRCh37 human genome before TRA and TRB reads were extracted. An IMGT-derived reference of cassette sequences and CDR3 motifs, with pseudogenes included, was used for V and J assignment. Reads were translated in three frames, and productive CDR3s were defined by a C…FGXG motif without stop codons. Unique combinations of V-J cassette pair and CDR3 amino acid sequence were defined as clonotypes. Reads were filtered by Hamming distance, thresholded by each sample's sequence error rate in mapped regions. The public reads were run again by TCRdb, first through fastp at Q25 and then through MiXCR, and only productive beta chains were kept. Entries that share a CDR3 protein sequence are merged under the most common genes and DNA. These V and J calls are TCRdb output, not the study's own analysis. The sample profile shows 150,000 or so distinct CDR3 sequences; roughly two fifths of them were found once. The top ten clonotypes cover around 20% of the sample.

The full study reports these points: VJ-independent divergence between tissue and blood was found to be below expectation in non-neoplastic patients but above expectation in all gliomas, particularly low-grade gliomas. Very few CDR3 sequences were found to be shared between tissue and blood, and this scarcity was attributed to high CDR3 diversity and limited sampling. Small numbers underpinned the group comparisons: under ten glioblastoma patients, three low-grade glioma patients and three non-neoplastic patients.

The sequenced sample consisted of glioma tissue, nonneoplastic brain tissue, or PBMCs (not recorded which). The V gene is TRBV4-1 and the J gene is TRBJ1-2; a weak D assignment points to TRBD1 (6 bases agree). This clonotype was obtained from a human donor with low-grade glioma or glioblastoma, undergoing nonglioma brain surgery, or in good health (not recorded which). In nucleotides, the sequence is TGCGCCAGCAGCCAAGACAGGGGAAAGGGCTATGGCTACACCTTC. The encoded protein is CASSQDRGKGYGYTF.